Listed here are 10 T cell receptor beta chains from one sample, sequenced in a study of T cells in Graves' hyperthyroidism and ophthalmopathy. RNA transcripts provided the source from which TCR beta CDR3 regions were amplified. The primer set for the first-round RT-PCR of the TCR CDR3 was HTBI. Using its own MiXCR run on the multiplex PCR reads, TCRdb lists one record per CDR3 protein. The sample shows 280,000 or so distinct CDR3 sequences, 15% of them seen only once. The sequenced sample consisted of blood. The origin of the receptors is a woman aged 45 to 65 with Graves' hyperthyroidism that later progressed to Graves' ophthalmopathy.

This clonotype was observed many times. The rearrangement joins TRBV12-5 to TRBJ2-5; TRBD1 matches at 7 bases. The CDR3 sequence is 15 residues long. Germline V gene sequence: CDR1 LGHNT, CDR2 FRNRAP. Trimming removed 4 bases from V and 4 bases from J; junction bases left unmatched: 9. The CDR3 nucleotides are TGTGCTAGTGGTTCACACACAGGGGTGGGAGAGACCCAGTACTTC. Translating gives CASGSHTGVGETQYF.

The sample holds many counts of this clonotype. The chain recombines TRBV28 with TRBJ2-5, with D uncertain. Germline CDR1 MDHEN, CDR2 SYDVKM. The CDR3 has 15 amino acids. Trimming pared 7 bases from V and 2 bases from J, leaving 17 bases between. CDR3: CASTLRGVSQETQYF. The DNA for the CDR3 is TGTGCCAGCACCCTCCGTGGAGTATCTCAAGAGACCCAGTACTTC.

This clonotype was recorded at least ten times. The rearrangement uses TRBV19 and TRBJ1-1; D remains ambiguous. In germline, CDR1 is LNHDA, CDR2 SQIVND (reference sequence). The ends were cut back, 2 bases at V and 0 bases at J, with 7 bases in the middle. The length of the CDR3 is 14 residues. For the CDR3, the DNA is TGTGCCAGTAGTATAACAGCCATGAACACTGAAGCTTTCTTT. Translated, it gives CASSITAMNTEAFF.

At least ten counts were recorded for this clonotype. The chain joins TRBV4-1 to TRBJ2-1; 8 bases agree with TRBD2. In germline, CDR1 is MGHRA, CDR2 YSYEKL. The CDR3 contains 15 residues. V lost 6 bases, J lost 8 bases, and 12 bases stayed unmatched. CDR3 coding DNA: TGCGCCAGCAGTCGTTCCGGGACTAGGGGAGATGAGCAGTTCTTC. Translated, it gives CASSRSGTRGDEQFF.

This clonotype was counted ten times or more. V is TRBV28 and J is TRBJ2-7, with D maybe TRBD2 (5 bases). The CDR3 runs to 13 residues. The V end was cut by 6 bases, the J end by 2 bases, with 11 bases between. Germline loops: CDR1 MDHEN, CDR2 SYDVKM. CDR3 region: CASSPTGTYEQYF. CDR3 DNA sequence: TGTGCCAGCAGCCCGACGGGAACCTACGAGCAGTACTTC.

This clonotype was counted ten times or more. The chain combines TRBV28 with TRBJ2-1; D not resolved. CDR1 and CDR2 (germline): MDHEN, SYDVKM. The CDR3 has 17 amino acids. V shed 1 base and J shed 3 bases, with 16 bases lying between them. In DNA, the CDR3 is TGTGCCAGCAGTTTATACCCCCAAATGACAAGCTACAATGAGCAGTTCTTC. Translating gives CASSLYPQMTSYNEQFF.

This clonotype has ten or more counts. The CDR3 DNA sequence: TGTGCCACCGGGGGGATGAGGGACGAGCAGTACTTC. Translating it yields CATGGMRDEQYF. The V call is TRBV28, the J call TRBJ2-7; 7 nucleotides line up with TRBD2. V trimming: 10 bases; J trimming: 5 bases; junction bases outside the gene matches: 8. This CDR3 is 12 amino acids long. Germline CDR1 and CDR2: MDHEN and SYDVKM.

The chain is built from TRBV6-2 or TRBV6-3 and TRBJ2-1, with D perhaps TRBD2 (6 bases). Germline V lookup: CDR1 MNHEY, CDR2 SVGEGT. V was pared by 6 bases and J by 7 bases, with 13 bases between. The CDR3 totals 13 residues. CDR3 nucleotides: TGTGCCAGCAGCCTGCGGGGCTGGAATGAGCAGTTCTTC. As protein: CASSLRGWNEQFF.

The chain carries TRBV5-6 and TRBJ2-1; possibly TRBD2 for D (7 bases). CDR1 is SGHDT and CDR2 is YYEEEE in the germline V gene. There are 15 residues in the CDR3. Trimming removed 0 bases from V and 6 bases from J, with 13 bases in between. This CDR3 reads CASSLGGGRGNEQFF. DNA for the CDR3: TGTGCCAGCAGCTTGGGGGGGGGCCGCGGCAATGAGCAGTTCTTC.

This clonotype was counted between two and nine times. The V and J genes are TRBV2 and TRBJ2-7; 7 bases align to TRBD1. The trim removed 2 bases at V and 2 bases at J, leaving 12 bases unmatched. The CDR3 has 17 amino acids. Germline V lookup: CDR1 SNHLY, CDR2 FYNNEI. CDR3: CASSEWGQGERPYEQYF. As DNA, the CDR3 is TGTGCCAGCAGTGAATGGGGTCAGGGGGAGAGGCCCTACGAGCAGTACTTC.